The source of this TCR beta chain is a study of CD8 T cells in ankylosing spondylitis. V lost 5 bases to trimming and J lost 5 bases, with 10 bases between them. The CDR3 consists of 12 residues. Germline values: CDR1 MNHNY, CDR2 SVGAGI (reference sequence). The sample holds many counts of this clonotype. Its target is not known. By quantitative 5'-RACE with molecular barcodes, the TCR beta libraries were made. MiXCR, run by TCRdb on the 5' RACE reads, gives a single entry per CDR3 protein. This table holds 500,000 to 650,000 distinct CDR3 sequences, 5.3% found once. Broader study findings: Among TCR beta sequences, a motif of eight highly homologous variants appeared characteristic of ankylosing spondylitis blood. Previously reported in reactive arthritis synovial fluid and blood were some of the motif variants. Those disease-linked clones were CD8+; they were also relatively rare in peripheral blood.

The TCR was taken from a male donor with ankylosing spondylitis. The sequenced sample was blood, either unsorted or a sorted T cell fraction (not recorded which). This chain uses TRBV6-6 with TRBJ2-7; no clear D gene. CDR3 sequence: CASSPAINEQYF. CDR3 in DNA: TGTGCCAGCAGTCCCGCTATAAACGAGCAGTACTTC.